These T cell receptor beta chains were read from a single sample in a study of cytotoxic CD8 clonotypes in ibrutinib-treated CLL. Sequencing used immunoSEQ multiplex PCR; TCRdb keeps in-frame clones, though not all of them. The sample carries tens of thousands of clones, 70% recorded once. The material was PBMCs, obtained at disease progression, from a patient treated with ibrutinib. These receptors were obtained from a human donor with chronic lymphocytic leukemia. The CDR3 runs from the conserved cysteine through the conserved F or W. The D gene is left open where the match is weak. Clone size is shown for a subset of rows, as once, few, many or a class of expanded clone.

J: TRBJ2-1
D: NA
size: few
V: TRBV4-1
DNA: TGCGCCAGATTACAGGATAACAGCTCCTACAATGAGCAGTTCTTC
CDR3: CARLQDNSSYNEQFF

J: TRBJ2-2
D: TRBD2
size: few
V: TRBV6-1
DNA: TGTGCCAGCAGCCCAGCGGGGTCGAACACCGGGGAGCTGTTTTTT
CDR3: CASSPAGSNTGELFF

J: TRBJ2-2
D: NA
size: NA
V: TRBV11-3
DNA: TGTGCCAGCAGGTCTGGGGGGAACACCGGGGAGCTGTTTTTT
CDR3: CASRSGGNTGELFF

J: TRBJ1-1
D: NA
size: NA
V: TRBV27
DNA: TGTGCCAGCAGTTTGGGTCCCCAGGGCACTGAAGCTTTCTTT
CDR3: CASSLGPQGTEAFF

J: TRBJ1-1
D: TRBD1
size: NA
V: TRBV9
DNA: TGTGCCAGCAGCGCCCCGGGACAGGGTAGCGCTGAAGCTTTCTTT
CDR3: CASSAPGQGSAEAFF

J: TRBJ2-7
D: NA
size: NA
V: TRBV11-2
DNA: TGTGCCAGCAGCTTCGCCTCAGGGGTCGGATACGAGCAGTACTTC
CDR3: CASSFASGVGYEQYF

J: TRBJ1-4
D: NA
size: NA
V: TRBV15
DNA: TGTGCCACCACCAGGGCTCCCCTAACTAATGAAAAACTGTTTTTT
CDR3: CATTRAPLTNEKLFF

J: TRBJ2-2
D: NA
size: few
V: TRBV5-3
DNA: TGTGCCAGAAGCTTGGAGCGCCGAAACACCGGGGAGCTGTTTTTT
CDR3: CARSLERRNTGELFF

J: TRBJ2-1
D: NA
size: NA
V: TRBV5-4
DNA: TGTGCCAGCGGCACATTCACAGGGCCCTACAATGAGCAGTTCTTC
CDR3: CASGTFTGPYNEQFF

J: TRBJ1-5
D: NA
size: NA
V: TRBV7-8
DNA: TGTGCCAGCAGCTTAGGGTCGGAGGCCCAGCATTTT
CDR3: CASSLGSEAQHF

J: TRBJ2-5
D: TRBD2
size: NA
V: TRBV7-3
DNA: TGTGCCAGCAGCATAGCGGGGGGGCCTCAAGAGACCCAGTACTTC
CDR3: CASSIAGGPQETQYF

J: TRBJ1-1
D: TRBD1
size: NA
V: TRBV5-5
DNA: TGTGCCAGCAGCTGGGGACAGGGGTTTCCTGAAGCTTTCTTT
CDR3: CASSWGQGFPEAFF

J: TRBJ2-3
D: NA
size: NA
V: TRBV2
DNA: TGTGCCAGCAGTGTGAACAGGTTGTCCACAGATACGCAGTATTTT
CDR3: CASSVNRLSTDTQYF

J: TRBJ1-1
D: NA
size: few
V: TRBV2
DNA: TGTGCCAGCAGCCGAGGGTCGAGGACTGAAGCTTTCTTT
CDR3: CASSRGSRTEAFF

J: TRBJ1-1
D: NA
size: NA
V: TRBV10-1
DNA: TGCGCCAGCAGCAGGGACGCCTCAACTCACCAAGCTTTCTTT
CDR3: CASSRDASTHQAFF

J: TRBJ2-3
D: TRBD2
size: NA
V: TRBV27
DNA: TGTGCCAGCAGTTTATCGATTGGAGCGGGAGGGCCAAGTGGTACAGATACGCAGTATTTT
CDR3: CASSLSIGAGGPSGTDTQYF

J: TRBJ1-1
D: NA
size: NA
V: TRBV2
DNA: TGTGCCGGAAACCCCCCACCCATGAACACTGAAGCTTTCTTT
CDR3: CAGNPPPMNTEAFF

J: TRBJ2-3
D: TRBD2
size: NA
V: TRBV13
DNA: TGTGCCAGCAGCGCTCCGGGACTAGAAGAAGATACGCAGTATTTT
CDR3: CASSAPGLEEDTQYF

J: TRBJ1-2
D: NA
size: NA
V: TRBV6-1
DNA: TGTGCCAGCAGTGAAAACCTCTCAGTGCGTGGCTACACCTTC
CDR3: CASSENLSVRGYTF

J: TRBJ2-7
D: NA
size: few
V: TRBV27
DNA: TGTGCCAGCAGAAACGGGGCAGTTCGCGAGCAGTACTTC
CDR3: CASRNGAVREQYF

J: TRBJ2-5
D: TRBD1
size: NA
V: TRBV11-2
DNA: TGTGCCAGCAGCGCAATCAGGGGGAAGCGCGAGACCCAGTACTTC
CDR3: CASSAIRGKRETQYF

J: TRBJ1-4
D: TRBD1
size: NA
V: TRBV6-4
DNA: TGTGCCAGCAGCACCGGGACAGGGGGCTGGAGTGAAAAACTGTTTTTT
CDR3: CASSTGTGGWSEKLFF

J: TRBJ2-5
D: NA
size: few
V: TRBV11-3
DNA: TGTGCCAGCAGCCTAACAGGGTGGGAGACCCAGTACTTC
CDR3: CASSLTGWETQYF

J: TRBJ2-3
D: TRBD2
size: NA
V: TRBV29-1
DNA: TGCAGCGCACCTCTAGCGGGGGGCCCCCCAGATACGCAGTATTTT
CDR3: CSAPLAGGPPDTQYF

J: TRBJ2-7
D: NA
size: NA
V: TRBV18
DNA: TGTGCCAGCTCACCGGACAGATACGAGCAGTACTTC
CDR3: CASSPDRYEQYF

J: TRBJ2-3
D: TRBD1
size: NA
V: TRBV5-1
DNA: TGCGCCAGCAGCTTGGCATCAGGGGGCATCGCAGATACGCAGTATTTT
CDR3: CASSLASGGIADTQYF

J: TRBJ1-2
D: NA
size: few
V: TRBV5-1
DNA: TGCGCCAGCAGTTTGCAGGGGTACGATGGCTACACCTTC
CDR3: CASSLQGYDGYTF

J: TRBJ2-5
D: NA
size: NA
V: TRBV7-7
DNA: TGTGCTAGCAGCTTAGCGTTGCAGGGACGGACCCAGTACTTC
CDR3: CASSLALQGRTQYF

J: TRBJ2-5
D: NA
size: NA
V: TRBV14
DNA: TGTGCCAGCAGCCAAGAGGCCTACAGGCGAAACACAGAGACCCAGTACTTC
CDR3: CASSQEAYRRNTETQYF

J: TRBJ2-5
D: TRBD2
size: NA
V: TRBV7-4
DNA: TGTGCCAGCAGCCTAGAGGTAGCGGGCGAGACCCAGTACTTC
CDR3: CASSLEVAGETQYF

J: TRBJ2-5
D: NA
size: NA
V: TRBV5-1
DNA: TGCGCCAGCAGCTTGGAAGAGACCCAGTACTTC
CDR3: CASSLEETQYF

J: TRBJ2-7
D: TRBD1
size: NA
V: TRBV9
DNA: TGTGCCAGCAGCTCATCCGGGACAGGGACCCACGAGCAGTACTTC
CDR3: CASSSSGTGTHEQYF

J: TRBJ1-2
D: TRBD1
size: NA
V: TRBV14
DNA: TGTGCCAGCAGCCCACGGACAGGGGGCTATGGCTACACCTTC
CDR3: CASSPRTGGYGYTF

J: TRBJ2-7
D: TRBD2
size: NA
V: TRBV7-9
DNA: TGTGCCAGCAGCCAGCCTAGCGGCACCTACGAGCAGTACTTC
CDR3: CASSQPSGTYEQYF

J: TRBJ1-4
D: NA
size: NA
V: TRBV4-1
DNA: TGCGCCAGCAGCCAGAGCCAGGGAACTAATGAAAAACTGTTTTTT
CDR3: CASSQSQGTNEKLFF